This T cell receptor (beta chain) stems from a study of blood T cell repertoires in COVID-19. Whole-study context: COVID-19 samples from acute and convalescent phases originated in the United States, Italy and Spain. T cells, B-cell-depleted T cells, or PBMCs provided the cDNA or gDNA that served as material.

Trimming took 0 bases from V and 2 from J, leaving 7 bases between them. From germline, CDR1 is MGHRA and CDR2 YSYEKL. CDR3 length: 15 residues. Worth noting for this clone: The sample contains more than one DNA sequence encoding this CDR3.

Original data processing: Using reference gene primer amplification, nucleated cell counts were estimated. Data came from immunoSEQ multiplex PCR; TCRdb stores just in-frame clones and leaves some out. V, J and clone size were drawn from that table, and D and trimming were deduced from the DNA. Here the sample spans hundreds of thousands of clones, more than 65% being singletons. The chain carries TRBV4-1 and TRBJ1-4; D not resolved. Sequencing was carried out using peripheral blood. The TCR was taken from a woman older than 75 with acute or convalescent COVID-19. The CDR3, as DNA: TGCGCCAGCAGCCAAGACCGGCGGACTAATGAAAAACTGTTTTTT. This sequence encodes CASSQDRRTNEKLFF.